This is a list of T cell receptor beta chains from one sample in a study of T cells in Graves' hyperthyroidism and ophthalmopathy. Each CDR3 protein gets one entry after TCRdb re-called the multiplex PCR reads with MiXCR. The table records hundreds of thousands of distinct CDR3 sequences, 11% to 15% of them present only once. Material: blood. These receptors were taken from a woman aged 25 to 39 with Graves' hyperthyroidism. Each CDR3 is given with its conserved first and last residue. A D gene is named only where the DNA matches it firmly. Some rows mark clone size as missing; the rest say once, few, many or name a class of expanded clone.

D: TRBD1
J: TRBJ2-1
length: 12
size: many
V: TRBV20-1
CDR3: CSATDRRNEQFF
DNA: TGCAGTGCCACGGACAGGAGGAATGAGCAGTTCTTC

D: -
J: TRBJ1-5
length: 12
size: few
V: TRBV20-1
CDR3: CSALDLNQPQHF
DNA: TGCAGTGCTTTGGACCTGAATCAGCCCCAGCATTTT

D: TRBD2
J: TRBJ2-1
length: 17
size: few
V: TRBV3-1
CDR3: CASSQAWTSGSVNEQFF
DNA: TGTGCCAGCAGCCAAGCCTGGACTAGCGGGAGTGTTAATGAGCAGTTCTTC

D: -
J: TRBJ1-5
length: 17
size: many
V: TRBV6-1
CDR3: CASTGGELGMGNQPQHF
DNA: TGTGCCAGCACCGGAGGGGAGCTCGGGATGGGCAATCAGCCCCAGCATTTT

D: TRBD2
J: TRBJ2-3
length: 16
size: many
V: TRBV27
CDR3: CASSRLAGARADTQYF
DNA: TGTGCCAGCAGCCGACTAGCGGGAGCGAGGGCAGATACGCAGTATTTT

D: -
J: TRBJ2-5
length: 17
size: -
V: TRBV6-5
CDR3: CASSYMINRGDPGTQYF
DNA: TGTGCCAGCAGTTACATGATAAATAGGGGCGACCCAGGGACCCAGTACTTC

D: -
J: TRBJ1-1
length: 14
size: many
V: TRBV19
CDR3: CASSPKGVRNEAFF
DNA: TGTGCCAGTAGCCCTAAGGGGGTCAGAAATGAAGCTTTCTTT

D: TRBD1
J: TRBJ2-3
length: 15
size: -
V: TRBV5-6
CDR3: CASSLERGRTDTQYF
DNA: TGTGCCAGCAGCTTAGAAAGGGGGCGAACAGATACGCAGTATTTT

D: -
J: TRBJ2-7
length: 12
size: many
V: TRBV6-2/TRBV6-3
CDR3: CASTQGPYEQYF
DNA: TGTGCCAGCACCCAGGGACCGTACGAGCAGTACTTC

D: -
J: TRBJ2-7
length: 17
size: few
V: TRBV6-1
CDR3: CASRTPLGRRIPYEQYF
DNA: TGTGCCAGCAGGACCCCCTTAGGGAGGAGGATCCCCTACGAGCAGTACTTC

D: TRBD2
J: TRBJ2-2
length: 15
size: few
V: TRBV6-2/TRBV6-3
CDR3: CAISRDYTNTRELFF
DNA: TGTGCCATTTCCCGGGACTATACGAACACCAGGGAGCTGTTTTTT

D: -
J: TRBJ1-1
length: 13
size: many
V: TRBV30
CDR3: CAWSVPGIAEAFF
DNA: TGTGCCTGGAGTGTACCAGGAATAGCTGAAGCTTTCTTT

D: -
J: TRBJ2-3
length: 19
size: many
V: TRBV2
CDR3: CASSYPWEALGPSTDTQYF
DNA: TGTGCCAGCAGTTATCCCTGGGAAGCGCTAGGACCTTCCACAGATACGCAGTATTTT

D: -
J: TRBJ2-7
length: 15
size: few
V: TRBV5-1
CDR3: CASSSAEGGIYEQYF
DNA: TGCGCCAGCAGCTCTGCGGAGGGGGGCATCTACGAGCAGTACTTC

D: -
J: TRBJ1-2
length: 14
size: -
V: TRBV29-1
CDR3: CSVVKEVPNYGYTF
DNA: TGCAGCGTTGTTAAGGAGGTCCCTAACTATGGCTACACCTTC